This T cell receptor (beta chain) was sequenced in a study of blood T cell repertoires in COVID-19. At the level of the study: Collection of acute and convalescent COVID-19 samples took place in the United States, Italy and Spain. Sources were T cells, B-cell-depleted T cells, or PBMCs; the material itself was cDNA or gDNA.

The method was immunoSEQ multiplex PCR; TCRdb's version includes in-frame clones alone and lacks a portion of them. The repertoire holds 150,000 to 200,000 clones, with 80% as singletons. Trimming removed 0 bases at V and 3 bases at J, with 9 bases between. The CDR3 covers 14 residues. The germline V gene has CDR1 SGHRS and CDR2 YFSETQ. The receptor's source is a man aged 35-49 years who had recovered from COVID-19. Sequenced sample: PBMCs or T cells enriched from blood (not recorded which). V is TRBV5-1 and J is TRBJ2-5; D ambiguous. CDR3 amino acids: CASSLAAGEETQYF. The CDR3 DNA follows: TGCGCCAGCAGCTTGGCGGCAGGTGAAGAGACCCAGTACTTC.